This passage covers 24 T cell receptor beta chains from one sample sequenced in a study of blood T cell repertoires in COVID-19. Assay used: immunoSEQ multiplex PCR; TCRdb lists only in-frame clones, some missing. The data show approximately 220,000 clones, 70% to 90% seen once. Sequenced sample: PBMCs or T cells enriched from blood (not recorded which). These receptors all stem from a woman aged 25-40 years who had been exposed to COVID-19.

The CDR3 DNA reads TGCGCCAGCAGGCCGCCGACTAGCGGGGGTACAGATACGCAGTATTTT. This gives the protein CASRPPTSGGTDTQYF. V gene TRBV5-1 combines with J gene TRBJ2-3, with TRBD2 matching over 12 bases. Trimming removed 5 bases from V and 3 bases from J; junction bases left unmatched: 7. Germline values: CDR1 SGHRS, CDR2 YFSETQ. This CDR3 contains 16 residues.

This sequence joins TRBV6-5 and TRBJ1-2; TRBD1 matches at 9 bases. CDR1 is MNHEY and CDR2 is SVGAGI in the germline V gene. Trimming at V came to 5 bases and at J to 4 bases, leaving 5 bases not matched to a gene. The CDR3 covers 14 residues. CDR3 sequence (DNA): TGTGCCAGCAGTCCCGGGACAGGGCTCTATGGCTACACCTTC. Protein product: CASSPGTGLYGYTF.

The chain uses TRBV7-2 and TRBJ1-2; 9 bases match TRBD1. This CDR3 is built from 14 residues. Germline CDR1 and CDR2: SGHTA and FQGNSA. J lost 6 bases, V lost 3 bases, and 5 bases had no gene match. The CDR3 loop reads CASSLGDRDNGYTF. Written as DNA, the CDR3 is TGTGCCAGCAGCTTGGGGGACAGGGATAATGGCTACACCTTC.

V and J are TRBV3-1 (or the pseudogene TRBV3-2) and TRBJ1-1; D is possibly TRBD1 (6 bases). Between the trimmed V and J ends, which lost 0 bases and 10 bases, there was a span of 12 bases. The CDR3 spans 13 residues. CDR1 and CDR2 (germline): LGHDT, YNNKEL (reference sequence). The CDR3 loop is CASSQDKGGGAFF. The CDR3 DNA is TGTGCCAGCAGCCAAGATAAGGGGGGGGGAGCTTTCTTT.

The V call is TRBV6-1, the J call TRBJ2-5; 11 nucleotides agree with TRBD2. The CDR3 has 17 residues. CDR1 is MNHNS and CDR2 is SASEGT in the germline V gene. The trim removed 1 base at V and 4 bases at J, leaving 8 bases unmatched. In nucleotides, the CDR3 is TGTGCCAGCAGTGAAGGGGCTAGCGGGGGGCCAGGAGAGACCCAGTACTTC. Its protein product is CASSEGASGGPGETQYF.

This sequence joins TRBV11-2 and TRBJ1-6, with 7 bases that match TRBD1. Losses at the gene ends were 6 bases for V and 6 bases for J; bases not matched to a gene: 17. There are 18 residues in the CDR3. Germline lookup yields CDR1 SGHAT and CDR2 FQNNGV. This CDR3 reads CASRRRTSDRVGNSPLHF. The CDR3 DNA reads TGTGCCAGCAGACGCCGTACCTCAGACAGGGTTGGTAATTCACCCCTCCACTTT.

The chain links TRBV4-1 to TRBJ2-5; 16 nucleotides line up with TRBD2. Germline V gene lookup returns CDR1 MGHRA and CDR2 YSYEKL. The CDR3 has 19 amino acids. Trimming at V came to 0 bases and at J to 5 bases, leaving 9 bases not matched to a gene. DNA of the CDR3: TGCGCCAGCAGCCAAGATGCGGGACTAGCGGGGGGGAGCGGGGAGACCCAGTACTTC. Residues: CASSQDAGLAGGSGETQYF.

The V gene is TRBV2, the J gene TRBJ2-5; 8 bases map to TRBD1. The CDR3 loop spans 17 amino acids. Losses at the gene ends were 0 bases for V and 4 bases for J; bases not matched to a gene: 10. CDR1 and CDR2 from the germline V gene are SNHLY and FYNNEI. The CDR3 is CASSEASLRTGLETQYF. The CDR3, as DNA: TGTGCCAGCAGTGAAGCGAGCCTACGGACAGGGTTAGAGACCCAGTACTTC.

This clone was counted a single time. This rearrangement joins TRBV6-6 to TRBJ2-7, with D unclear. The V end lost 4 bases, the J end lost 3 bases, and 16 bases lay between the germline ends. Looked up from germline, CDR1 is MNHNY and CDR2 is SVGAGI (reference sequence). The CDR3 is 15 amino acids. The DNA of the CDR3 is TGTGCCAGCAGTTCCCACGACCCTACGGGCTACGAGCAGTACTTC. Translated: CASSSHDPTGYEQYF.

The CDR3 here is CASSRDSFSSGQFF. CDR3 bases: TGTGCCAGCAGCCGGGACTCCTTTAGTTCGGGGCAGTTCTTC. The J gene is TRBJ2-1, the V gene TRBV14; TRBD2 might be the D (6 bases). Trimming cost V 4 bases and J 12 bases, with 19 bases left between them. CDR1 and CDR2 from the germline V gene are SGHDN and FVKESK. The CDR3 is 14 residues long.

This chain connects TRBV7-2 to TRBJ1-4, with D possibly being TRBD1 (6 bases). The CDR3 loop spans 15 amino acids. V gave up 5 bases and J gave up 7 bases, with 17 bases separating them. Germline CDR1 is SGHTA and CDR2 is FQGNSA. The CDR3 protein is CASSPGQKGIEKLFF. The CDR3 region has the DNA TGTGCCAGCAGCCCCGGACAGAAAGGGATTGAAAAACTGTTTTTT.

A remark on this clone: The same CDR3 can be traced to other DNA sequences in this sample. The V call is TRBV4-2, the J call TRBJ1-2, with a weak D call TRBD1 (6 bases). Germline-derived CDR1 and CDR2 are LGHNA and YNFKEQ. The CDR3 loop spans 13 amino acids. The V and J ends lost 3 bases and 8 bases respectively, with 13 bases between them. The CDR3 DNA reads TGTGCCAGCAGCCAGGACGCAGGGGAGGGCTACACCTTC. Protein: CASSQDAGEGYTF.

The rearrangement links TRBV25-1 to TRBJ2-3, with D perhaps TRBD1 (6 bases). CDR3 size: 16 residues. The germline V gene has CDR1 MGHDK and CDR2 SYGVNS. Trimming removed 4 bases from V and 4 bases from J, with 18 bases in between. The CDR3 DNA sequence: TGTGCCAGCAGTGCCCCCGGACAGTCAGTCGCAGATACGCAGTATTTT. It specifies CASSAPGQSVADTQYF.

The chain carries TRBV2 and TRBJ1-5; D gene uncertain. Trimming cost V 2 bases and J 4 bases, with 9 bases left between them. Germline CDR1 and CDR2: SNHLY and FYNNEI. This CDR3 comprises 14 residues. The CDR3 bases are TGTGCCAGCAGTGAACTGGACTCTAATCAGCCCCAGCATTTT. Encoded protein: CASSELDSNQPQHF.

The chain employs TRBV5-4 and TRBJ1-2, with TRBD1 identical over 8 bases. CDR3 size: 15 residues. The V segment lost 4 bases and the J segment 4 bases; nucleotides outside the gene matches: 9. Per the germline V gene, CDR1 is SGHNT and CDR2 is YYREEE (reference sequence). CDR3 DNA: TGTGCCAGCAGCCTGCCGGGACAGGAGATCTATGGCTACACCTTC. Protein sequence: CASSLPGQEIYGYTF.

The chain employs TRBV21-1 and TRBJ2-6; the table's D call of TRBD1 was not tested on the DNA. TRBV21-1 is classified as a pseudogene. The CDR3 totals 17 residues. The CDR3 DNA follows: TGTGCCAGCAGCAAGCTCGACAGGGGGACTGGGGCCAACGTCCTGACTTTC. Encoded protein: CASSKLDRGTGANVLTF.

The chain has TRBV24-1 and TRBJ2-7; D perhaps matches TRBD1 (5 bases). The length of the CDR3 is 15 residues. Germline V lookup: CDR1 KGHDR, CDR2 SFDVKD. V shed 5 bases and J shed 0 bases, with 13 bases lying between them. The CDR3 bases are TGTGCCACCAGTGGATCACAGGCAAGCTCCTACGAGCAGTACTTC. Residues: CATSGSQASSYEQYF.

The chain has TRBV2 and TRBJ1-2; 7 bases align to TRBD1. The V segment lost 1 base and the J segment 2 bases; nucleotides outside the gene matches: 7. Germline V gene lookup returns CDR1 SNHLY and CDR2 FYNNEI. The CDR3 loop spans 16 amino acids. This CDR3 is CASSEGRTGANYGYTF. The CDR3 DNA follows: TGTGCCAGCAGTGAAGGTAGGACAGGAGCAAACTATGGCTACACCTTC.

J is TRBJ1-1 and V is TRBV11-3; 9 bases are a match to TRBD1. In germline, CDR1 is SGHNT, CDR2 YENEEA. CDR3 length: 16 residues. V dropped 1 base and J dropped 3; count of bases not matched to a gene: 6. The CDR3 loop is CASSLGARTGDTEAFF. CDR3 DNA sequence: TGTGCCAGCAGCTTAGGGGCCCGGACAGGGGACACTGAAGCTTTCTTT.

CDR3 sequence reads: CASTVTGSNYGYTF. CDR3 DNA sequence: TGTGCCAGCACCGTAACAGGTTCTAACTATGGCTACACCTTC. The genes are TRBV11-3 and TRBJ1-2; the D gene is possibly TRBD1 (5 bases). CDR3 length: 14 residues. Germline V CDR1 and CDR2: SGHNT, YENEEA. Between the trimmed V and J ends, which lost 7 bases and 0 bases, there was a span of 12 bases.

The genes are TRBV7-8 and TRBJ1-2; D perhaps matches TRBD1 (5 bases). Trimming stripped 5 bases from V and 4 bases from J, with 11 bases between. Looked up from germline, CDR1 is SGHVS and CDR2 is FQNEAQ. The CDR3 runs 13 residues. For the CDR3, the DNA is TGTGCCAGCAGCCGGGACGGACTCTATGGCTACACCTTC. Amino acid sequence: CASSRDGLYGYTF.

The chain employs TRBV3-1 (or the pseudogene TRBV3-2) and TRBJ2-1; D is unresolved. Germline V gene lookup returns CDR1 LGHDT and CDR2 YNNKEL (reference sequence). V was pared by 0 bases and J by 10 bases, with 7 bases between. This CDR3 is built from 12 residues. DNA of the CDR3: TGTGCCAGCAGCCAAGAGGCAACCGAGCAGTTCTTC. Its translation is CASSQEATEQFF.

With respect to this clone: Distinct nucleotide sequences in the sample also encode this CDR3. The CDR3 nucleotides read TGCAGCGTAGAGGACAGGGCCAGTAACTATGGCTACACCTTC. This encodes CSVEDRASNYGYTF. This sequence joins TRBV29-1 and TRBJ1-2; 8 bases are a match to TRBD1. Germline V gene lookup returns CDR1 SQVTM and CDR2 ANQGSEA. The length of the CDR3 is 14 residues. V shed 6 bases and J 1 base; nucleotides not matched to a gene: 7.

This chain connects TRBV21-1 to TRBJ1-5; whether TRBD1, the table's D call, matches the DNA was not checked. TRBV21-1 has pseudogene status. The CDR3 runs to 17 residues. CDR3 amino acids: CASSPDDTPYSNQPQHF. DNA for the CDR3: TGTGCCAGCAGCCCCGACGACACACCTTATAGCAATCAGCCCCAGCATTTT.